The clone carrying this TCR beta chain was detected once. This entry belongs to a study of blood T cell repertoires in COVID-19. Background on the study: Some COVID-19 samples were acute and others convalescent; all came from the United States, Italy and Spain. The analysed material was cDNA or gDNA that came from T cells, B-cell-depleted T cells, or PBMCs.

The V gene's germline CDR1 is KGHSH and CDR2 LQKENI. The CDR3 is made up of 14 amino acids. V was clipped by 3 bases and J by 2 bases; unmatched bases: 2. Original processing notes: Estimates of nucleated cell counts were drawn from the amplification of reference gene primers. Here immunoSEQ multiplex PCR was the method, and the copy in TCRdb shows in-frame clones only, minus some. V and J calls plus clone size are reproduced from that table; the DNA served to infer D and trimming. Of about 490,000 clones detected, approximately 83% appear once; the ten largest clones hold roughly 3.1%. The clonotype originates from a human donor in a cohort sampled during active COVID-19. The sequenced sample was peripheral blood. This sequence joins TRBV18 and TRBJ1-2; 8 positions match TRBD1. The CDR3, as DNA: TGTGCCAGCTCACCTAGGACAGGGAACTATGGCTACACCTTC. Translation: CASSPRTGNYGYTF.